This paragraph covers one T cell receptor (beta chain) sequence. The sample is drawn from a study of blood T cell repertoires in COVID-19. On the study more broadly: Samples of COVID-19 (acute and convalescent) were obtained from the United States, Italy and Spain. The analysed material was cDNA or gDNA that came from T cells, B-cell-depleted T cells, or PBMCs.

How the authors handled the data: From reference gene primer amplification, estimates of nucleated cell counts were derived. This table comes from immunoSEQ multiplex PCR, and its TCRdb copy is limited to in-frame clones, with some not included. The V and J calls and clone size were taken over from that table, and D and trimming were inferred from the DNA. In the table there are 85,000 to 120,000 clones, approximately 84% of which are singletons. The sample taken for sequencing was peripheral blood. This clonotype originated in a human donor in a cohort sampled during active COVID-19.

Here the CDR3 reads CASSVTGSSYEQYF. DNA for the CDR3: TGTGCCAGCAGTGTTACGGGAAGCTCCTACGAGCAGTACTTC. The genes are TRBV2 and TRBJ2-7; weak D call: TRBD2 (5 bases). Germline CDR1 and CDR2: SNHLY and FYNNEI. Trimming stripped 4 bases from V and 0 bases from J, with 10 bases between. The CDR3 length is 14 residues.